This TCR beta chain was sequenced for a study of T-cell memory formation after mild COVID-19 listed by TCRdb under 2021. The study in broad terms: TCR sequence clusters from the two donors were largely donor specific. In a couple of donors, T-cell clones that expanded and contracted after mild COVID-19 were tracked by sequencing TCRalpha and TCRbeta repertoires over time. The cohort comprised two young, previously healthy adult volunteers, one female and one male. Findings and caveats that apply to the study as a whole: Some responding clones were detected in pre-infection memory, suggesting pre-existing cross-reactive memory T cells joined the SARS-CoV-2 response. The study covered only a couple of mild cases, and larger cohorts including severe cases with pre-infection samples were considered necessary. Contracting CD4+ clones were found mainly in CM and EM memory subsets, while CD8+ clones were enriched in EMRA. From day 15 to 85, contracting clones showed balanced CD4/CD8 phenotypes, whereas a second wave of clones that expanded from day 15 to 37 leaned towards CD4+. SARS-CoV-2 specificity was not confirmed for the second-wave clones peaking on day 37.

CDR1 is given as LNHNV and CDR2 as YYDKDF, both from the germline V gene (reference sequence). Its CDR3 holds 15 amino acids, cysteine through phenylalanine. This entry keeps only the CDR3 DNA: 45 bases, framed from base 1. With regard to this clonotype: Its antigen is unknown. At one of its ends the junction is not consistent with the germline gene, which may arise from a read error.

Ficoll-Paque density gradient centrifugation was used to isolate PBMCs. The sequencing machine was an Illumina NovaSeq 6000. cDNA libraries for TCRalpha and TCRbeta were prepared by 5'RACE using constant-segment primers, with sample barcodes and unique molecular identifiers added. Trizol reagent was used to extract RNA from every sample. Amplification of the libraries took two PCR steps, and the second step added a second sample barcode plus Illumina TruSeq adapters. Sequencing of the libraries was done on an Illumina NovaSeq, producing 2 x 150 bp paired-end reads. Per the source publication's procedure: Reads were demultiplexed and collapsed into UMI-guided consensus sequences with migec v1.2.7. Using mixcr v2.1.11, UMI consensuses were aligned to TRA and TRB V and J templates and then assembled into clonotypes. Expanded or contracted clonotypes were those called significant by both edgeR and NoisET, with noise models trained on biological replicates. edgeR calls used a false discovery rate-adjusted p below 0.01 and a log2 fold-change threshold of 1. As an exploratory analysis of dynamics, PCA with hierarchical clustering was applied to max-normalized trajectories of the 1000 most abundant clonotypes. Each responding clone was given a CD4 or CD8 phenotype based on the CD4+ and CD8+ repertoires, which had been sequenced separately. The raw public reads went through TCRdb reprocessing: fastp at Q25, MiXCR clone calling, in-frame beta chains kept. Each CDR3 protein appears once, grouped with its most common genes and DNA. These V and J calls derive from TCRdb rather than the authors' analysis. In this sample the table shows a few hundred thousand distinct CDR3 sequences, 8% to 11% of which occur a single time. The ten biggest clones cover 2.5% to 3.5% of the sample.

The sample consisted of PBMCs or a T cell subset sorted from them (not recorded which). The receptor was derived from a man in his late teens or twenties who had mild COVID-19 (a few samples of this study predate the infection). The sample titles of this study are shuffled in the database, so cell type and time point are left out; the donor was told from shared clones. Recombination connected TRBV15 to TRBJ2-4; the D segment cannot be called with confidence. At the DNA level, the sequence is TGTGCCACCAGCGTTACCAGTGGTACCAAAAACAGTCAGTACTTC. This translates into CATSVTSGTKNSQYF.